Sequencing of this T cell receptor (beta chain) was carried out in a study of shared clonotypes between healthy human individuals. Findings and caveats of the study: Unshared clonotypes carried lower generation probabilities than those common to all four donors.

The germline CDR1 and CDR2 sequences are SNHLY and FYNNEI. The CDR3 runs to 13 residues. The V and J ends lost 10 bases and 4 bases respectively, with 17 bases between them. Naive CD8 cells lacked CD45RO and underwent positive selection for CCR7, leaving out terminally differentiated effector memory CD45RA+ cells. Nashville, Tennessee was home to all donors, each a Caucasian adult. At a deep level, the assay was run. Libraries were prepared by immunoSEQ multiplex PCR; TCRdb keeps only in-frame clonotypes and omits some of them. The table shows about 610,000 clones, with around 96% occurring only once. Points on this clone: The antigen is unknown.

The receptor comes from a woman aged 25 to 39 in good health. The sample was naive CD8+ T cells sorted from blood. The genes are TRBV2 and TRBJ2-7; perhaps TRBD2 as D (5 bases). The CDR3 nucleotides read TGTGCCATCCTCCAACCGGGAAGATACGAGCAGTACTTC. This codes for CAILQPGRYEQYF.